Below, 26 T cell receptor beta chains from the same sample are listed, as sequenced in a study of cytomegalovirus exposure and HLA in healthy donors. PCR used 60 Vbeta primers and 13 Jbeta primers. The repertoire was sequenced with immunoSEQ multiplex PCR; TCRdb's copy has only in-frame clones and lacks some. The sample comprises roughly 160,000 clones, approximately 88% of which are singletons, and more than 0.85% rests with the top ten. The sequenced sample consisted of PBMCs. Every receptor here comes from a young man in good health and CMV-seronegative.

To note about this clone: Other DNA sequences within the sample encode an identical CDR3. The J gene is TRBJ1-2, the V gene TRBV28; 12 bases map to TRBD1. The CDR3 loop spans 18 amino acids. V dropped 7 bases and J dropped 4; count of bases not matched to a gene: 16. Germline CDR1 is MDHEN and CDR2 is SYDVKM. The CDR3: CASNRVGTGGLLRYGYTF. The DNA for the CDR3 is TGTGCCAGCAATAGGGTTGGGACAGGGGGCTTGCTCCGCTATGGCTACACCTTC.

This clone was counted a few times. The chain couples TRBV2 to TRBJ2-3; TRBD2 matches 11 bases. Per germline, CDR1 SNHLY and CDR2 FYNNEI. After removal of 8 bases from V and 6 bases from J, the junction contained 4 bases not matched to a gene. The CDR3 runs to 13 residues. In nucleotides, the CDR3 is TGTGCCAGCTATAGCGGGGGGGCGGATACGCAGTATTTT. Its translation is CASYSGGADTQYF.

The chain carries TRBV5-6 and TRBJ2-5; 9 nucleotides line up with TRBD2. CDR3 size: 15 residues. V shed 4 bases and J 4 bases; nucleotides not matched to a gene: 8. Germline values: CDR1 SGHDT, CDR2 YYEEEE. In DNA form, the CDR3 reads TGTGCCAGCAGCATGTTAGCGGGAGTAGGAGAGACCCAGTACTTC. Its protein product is CASSMLAGVGETQYF.

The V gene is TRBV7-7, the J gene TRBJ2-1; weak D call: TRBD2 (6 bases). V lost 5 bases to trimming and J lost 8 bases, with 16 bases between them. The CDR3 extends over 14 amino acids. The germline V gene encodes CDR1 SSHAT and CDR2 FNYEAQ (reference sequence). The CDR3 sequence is CASSASPEGDEQFF. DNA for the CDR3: TGTGCCAGCAGCGCCAGCCCGGAGGGTGATGAGCAGTTCTTC. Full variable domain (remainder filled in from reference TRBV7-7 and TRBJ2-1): GAGVSQSPRYKVTKRGQDVTLRCDPISSHATLYWYQQALGQGPEFLTYFNYEAQPDKSGLPSDRFSAERPEGSISTLTIQRTEQRDSAMYRCASSASPEGDEQFFGPGTRLTVL.

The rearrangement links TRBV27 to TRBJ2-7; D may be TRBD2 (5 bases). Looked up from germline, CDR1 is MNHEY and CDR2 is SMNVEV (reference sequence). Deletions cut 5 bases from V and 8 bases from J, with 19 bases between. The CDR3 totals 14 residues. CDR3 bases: TGTGCCAGCAGTCCACGGGCCGGCGGGTCAAAGCAGTACTTC. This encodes CASSPRAGGSKQYF.

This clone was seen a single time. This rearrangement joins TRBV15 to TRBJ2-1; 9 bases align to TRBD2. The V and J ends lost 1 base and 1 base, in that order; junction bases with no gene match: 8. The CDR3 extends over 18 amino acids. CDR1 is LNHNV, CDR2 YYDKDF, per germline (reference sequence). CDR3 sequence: CATSRGGSGGLSYNEQFF. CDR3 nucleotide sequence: TGTGCCACCAGCAGAGGGGGTAGCGGGGGTCTTTCCTACAATGAGCAGTTCTTC.

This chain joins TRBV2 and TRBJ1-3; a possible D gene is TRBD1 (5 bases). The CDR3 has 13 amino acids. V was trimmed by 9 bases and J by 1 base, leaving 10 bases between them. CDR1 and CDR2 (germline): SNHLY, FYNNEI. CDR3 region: CARRGVSGNTIYF. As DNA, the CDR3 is TGTGCCAGAAGGGGTGTTTCTGGAAACACCATATATTTT.

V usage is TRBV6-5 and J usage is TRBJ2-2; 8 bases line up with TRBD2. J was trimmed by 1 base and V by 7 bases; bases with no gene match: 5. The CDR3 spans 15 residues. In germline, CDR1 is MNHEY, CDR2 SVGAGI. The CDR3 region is CASMGSGKNTGELFF. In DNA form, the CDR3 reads TGTGCCAGCATGGGTAGCGGGAAGAACACCGGGGAGCTGTTTTTT.

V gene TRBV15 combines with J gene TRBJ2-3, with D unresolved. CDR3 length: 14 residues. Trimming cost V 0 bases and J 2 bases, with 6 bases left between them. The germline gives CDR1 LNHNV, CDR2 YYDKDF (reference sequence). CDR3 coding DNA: TGTGCCACCAGCAGAGATCTCTTCACAGATACGCAGTATTTT. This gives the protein CATSRDLFTDTQYF.

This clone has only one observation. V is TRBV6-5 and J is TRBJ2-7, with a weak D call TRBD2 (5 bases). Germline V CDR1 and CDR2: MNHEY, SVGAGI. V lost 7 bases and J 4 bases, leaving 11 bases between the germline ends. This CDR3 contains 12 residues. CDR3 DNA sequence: TGTGCCAGCACCTTACGGGGTTACGAGCAGTACTTC. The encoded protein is CASTLRGYEQYF.

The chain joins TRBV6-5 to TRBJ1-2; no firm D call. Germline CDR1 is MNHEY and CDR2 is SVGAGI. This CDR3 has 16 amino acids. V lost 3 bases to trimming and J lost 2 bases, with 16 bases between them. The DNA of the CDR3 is TGTGCCAGCAGTTATGTGGTCGGTGGAGGGAACTATGGCTACACCTTC. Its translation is CASSYVVGGGNYGYTF.

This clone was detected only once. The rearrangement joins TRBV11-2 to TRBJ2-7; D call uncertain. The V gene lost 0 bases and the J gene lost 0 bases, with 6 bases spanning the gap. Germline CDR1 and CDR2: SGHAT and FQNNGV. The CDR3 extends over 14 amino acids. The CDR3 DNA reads TGTGCCAGCAGCTTAGACAGGTACTCCTACGAGCAGTACTTC. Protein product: CASSLDRYSYEQYF.

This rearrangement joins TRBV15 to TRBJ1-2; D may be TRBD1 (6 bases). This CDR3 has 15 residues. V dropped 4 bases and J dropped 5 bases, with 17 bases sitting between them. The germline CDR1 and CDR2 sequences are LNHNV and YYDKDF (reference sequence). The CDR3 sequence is CATSTTPGAGYGYTF. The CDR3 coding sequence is TGTGCCACCAGCACAACCCCAGGGGCCGGGTATGGCTACACCTTC.

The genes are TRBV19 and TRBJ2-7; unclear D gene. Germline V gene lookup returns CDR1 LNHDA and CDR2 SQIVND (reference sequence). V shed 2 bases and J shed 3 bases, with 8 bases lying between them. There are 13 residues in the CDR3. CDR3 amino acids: CASSIKPSYEQYF. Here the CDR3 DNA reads TGTGCCAGTAGTATAAAACCTAGCTACGAGCAGTACTTC.

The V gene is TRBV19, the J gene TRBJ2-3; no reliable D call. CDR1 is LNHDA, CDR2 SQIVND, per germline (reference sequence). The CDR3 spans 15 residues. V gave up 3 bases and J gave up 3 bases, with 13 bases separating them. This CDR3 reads CASSILFPSTDTQYF. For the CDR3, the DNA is TGTGCCAGTAGTATCCTCTTTCCCTCGACAGATACGCAGTATTTT.

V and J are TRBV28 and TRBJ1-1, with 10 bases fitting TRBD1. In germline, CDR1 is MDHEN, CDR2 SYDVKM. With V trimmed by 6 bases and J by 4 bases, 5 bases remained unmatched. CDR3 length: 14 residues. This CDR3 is CASSRQGALTEAFF. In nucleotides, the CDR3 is TGTGCCAGCAGCCGACAGGGGGCCCTCACTGAAGCTTTCTTT.

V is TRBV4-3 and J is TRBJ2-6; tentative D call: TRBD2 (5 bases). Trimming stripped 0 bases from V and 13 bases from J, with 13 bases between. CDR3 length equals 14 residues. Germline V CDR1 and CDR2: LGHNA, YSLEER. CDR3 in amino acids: CASSQDRRQQVLTF. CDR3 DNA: TGCGCCAGCAGCCAAGATCGGAGGCAACAAGTCCTGACTTTC.

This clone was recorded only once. CDR3 nucleotides: TGTGCCAGCAGCTTAGAAGCCGACTATGGAGGCTACACCTTC. Amino acids: CASSLEADYGGYTF. The chain carries TRBV7-8 and TRBJ1-2; D gene unclear. This CDR3 is built from 14 residues. V was shortened by 1 base and J by 8 bases, with 14 bases between the two germline ends. Germline CDR1 SGHVS, CDR2 FQNEAQ. Variable domain in full (rest from reference TRBV7-8 and TRBJ1-2): GAGVSQSPRYKVAKRGQDVALRCDPISGHVSLFWYQQALGQGPEFLTYFQNEAQLDKSGLPSDRFFAERPEGSVSTLKIQRTQQEDSAVYLCASSLEADYGGYTFGSGTRLTVV.

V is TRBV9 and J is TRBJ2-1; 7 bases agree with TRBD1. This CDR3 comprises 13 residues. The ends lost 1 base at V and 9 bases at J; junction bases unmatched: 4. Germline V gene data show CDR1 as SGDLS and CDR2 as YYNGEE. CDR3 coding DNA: TGTGCCAGCAGCGTACTGTGGACAGGTGAGCAGTTCTTC. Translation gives CASSVLWTGEQFF.

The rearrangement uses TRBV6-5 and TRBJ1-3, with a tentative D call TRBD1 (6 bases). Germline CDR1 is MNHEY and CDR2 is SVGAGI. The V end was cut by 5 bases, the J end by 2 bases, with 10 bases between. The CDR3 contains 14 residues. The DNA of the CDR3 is TGTGCCAGCAGTACCACAGGGACTGGAAACACCATATATTTT. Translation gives CASSTTGTGNTIYF.

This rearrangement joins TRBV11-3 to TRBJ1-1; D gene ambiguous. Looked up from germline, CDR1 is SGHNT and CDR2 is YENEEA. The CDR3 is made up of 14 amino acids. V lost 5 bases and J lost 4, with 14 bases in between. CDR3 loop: CASSVRGSGTEAFF. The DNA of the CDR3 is TGTGCCAGCAGCGTTCGGGGATCGGGCACTGAAGCTTTCTTT.

CDR3 residues: CASSELAGGPREQYF. CDR3 DNA: TGTGCCAGCAGTGAACTAGCGGGAGGGCCTCGCGAGCAGTACTTC. The V gene is TRBV2, the J gene TRBJ2-7; 12 positions agree with TRBD2. Germline CDR1 SNHLY, CDR2 FYNNEI. The CDR3 extends over 15 amino acids. The J segment lost 6 bases and the V segment lost 2 bases, leaving 5 bases of the junction unmatched.

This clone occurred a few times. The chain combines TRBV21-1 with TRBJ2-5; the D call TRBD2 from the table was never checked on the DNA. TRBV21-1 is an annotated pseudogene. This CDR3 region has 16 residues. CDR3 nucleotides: TGTGCCAGCAGCACTCCCCTAGCGGGTGCACAAGAGACCCAGTACTTC. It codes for CASSTPLAGAQETQYF.

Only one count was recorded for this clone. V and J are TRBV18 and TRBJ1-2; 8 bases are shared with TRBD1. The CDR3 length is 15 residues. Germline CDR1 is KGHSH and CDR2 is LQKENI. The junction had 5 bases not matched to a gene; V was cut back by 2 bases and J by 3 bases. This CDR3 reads CASSPTDRVDYGYTF. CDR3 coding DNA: TGTGCCAGCTCACCAACGGACAGGGTGGACTATGGCTACACCTTC. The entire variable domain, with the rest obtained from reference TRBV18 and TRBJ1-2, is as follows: NAGVMQNPRHLVRRRGQEARLRCSPMKGHSHVYWYRQLPEEGLKFMVYLQKENIIDESGMPKERFSAEFPKEGPSILRIQQVVRGDSAAYFCASSPTDRVDYGYTFGSGTRLTVV.

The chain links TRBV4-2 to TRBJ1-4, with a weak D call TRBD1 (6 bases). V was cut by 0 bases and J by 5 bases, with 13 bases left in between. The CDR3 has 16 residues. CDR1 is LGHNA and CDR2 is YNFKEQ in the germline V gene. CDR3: CASSQEWNQGNEKLFF. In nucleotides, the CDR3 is TGTGCCAGCAGCCAAGAGTGGAACCAGGGGAATGAAAAACTGTTTTTT.

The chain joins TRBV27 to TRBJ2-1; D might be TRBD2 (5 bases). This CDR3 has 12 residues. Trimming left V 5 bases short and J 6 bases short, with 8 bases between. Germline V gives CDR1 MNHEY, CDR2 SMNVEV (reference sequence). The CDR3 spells CASSPGLNEQFF. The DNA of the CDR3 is TGTGCCAGCAGTCCCGGACTCAATGAGCAGTTCTTC.